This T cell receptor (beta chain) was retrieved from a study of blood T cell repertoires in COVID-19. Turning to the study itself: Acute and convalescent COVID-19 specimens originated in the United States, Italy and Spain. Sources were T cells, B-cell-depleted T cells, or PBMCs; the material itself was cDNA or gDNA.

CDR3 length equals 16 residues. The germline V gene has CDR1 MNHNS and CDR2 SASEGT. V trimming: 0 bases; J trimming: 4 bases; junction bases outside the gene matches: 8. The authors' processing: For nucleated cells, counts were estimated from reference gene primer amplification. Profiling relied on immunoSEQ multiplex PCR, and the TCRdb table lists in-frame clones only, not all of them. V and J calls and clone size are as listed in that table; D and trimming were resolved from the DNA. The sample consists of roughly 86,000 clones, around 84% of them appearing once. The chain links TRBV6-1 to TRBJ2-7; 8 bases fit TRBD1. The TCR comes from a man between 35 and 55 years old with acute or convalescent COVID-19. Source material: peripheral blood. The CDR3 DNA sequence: TGTGCCAGCAGTGAAGCGATGGCAGGGGGCTCTTACGAGCAGTACTTC. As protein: CASSEAMAGGSYEQYF.